This T cell receptor (beta chain) was retrieved from a study (dated by TCRdb to 2013 to 2016). Regarding the research as a whole: The study tested whether tumor-infiltrating Tregs in breast cancer are recruited from blood Tregs or converted in situ from other CD4+ T cell subsets. The paper's findings and limits, for the study overall: The greatest overlap of tumor-infiltrating Treg TCR alpha and beta sequences was with tumor naive CD4+ T cells, followed next by blood naive CD4+ T cells. The TCR gene usage of tumor memory CD4+ T cells clustered together with blood and lymph node memory CD4+ cells and with lymph node naive CD4+ cells. The larger-cohort validation was restricted to a single TCR beta V-J rearrangement rather than whole repertoires.

Amplification of full-length TCR variable regions was done by 5' RACE PCR using constant-region reverse primers, and this step was followed by semi-nested PCR with Nested Universal Primer A. Using the ReliaPrep RNA Cell Miniprep System, total RNA was extracted, and the SMARTer RACE 5'/3' Kit was then used to reverse transcribe the RNA into 5'RACE-ready cDNA. Multiplex adaptors were used to barcode full-length TCR alpha and beta libraries, and the barcoded libraries were sequenced on an Illumina MiSeq. Regarding the original processing steps: Sequencing data were pooled across the five patients for each of nine subset-tissue groups and compared by unsupervised clustering of TCR gene usage. The Morisita-Horn index was used to calculate repertoire similarity, with shared sequences weighted by how much each contributed to each repertoire. TCRdb redid the processing of the public reads, applying fastp at Q25 and MiXCR, and retained in-frame beta chains. CDR3 protein sequences are deduplicated, and each keeps its most common genes and DNA. TCRdb, not the original authors, processed these V and J calls. For this sample the table gives about 9,800 distinct CDR3 sequences, of which more than 20% were detected only once. The top ten clonotypes cover about 3.4% of the sample.

Cells that were CD4+CD25+CD127-/low were the ones isolated as Tregs. Tregs, naive and memory CD4+ T cells from tumor, blood and ipsilateral draining lymph nodes of five breast cancer patients underwent full-length TCR alpha and beta sequencing. Ficoll density gradient centrifugation was used to isolate mononuclear cells from either lymph nodes or 50 ml of peripheral blood. FACS confirmed that the sorted cell populations were more than 90% pure. Of note for this clonotype: Its antigen has not been determined. A much larger clone lies a single base off, so this may be a read error.

In the germline V gene, CDR1 corresponds to KGHDR and CDR2 to SFDVKD. Measured from the cysteine to the phenylalanine, the CDR3 is 14 residues long. Only the CDR3 DNA is retained, 42 bases long and in frame from the first base. The V end loses 8 bases and the J end loses 3 bases, and a stretch of 16 bases separates them. Here the chain combines TRBV24-1 and TRBJ2-7; tentative D gene TRBD2, with 5 bases matching. The source of this sequence is a female donor with breast cancer. Sequencing input: Tregs sorted from blood. The sequence in DNA is TGTGCCACCAATGCCGGAGGCAGCAACTACGAGCAGTACTTC. This translates into CATNAGGSNYEQYF.